This T cell receptor beta chain derives from a study of shared clonotypes between healthy human individuals. General observations from the study: The authors sampled blood alone, and tissue repertoires likely differ. Non-shared clonotypes had lower generation probabilities than clonotypes shared by all four sorted-subset donors.

Naive-designated CD8 cells lacked CD45RO, were positively enriched for CCR7, and omitted terminally differentiated effector memory CD45RA+ cells. This CDR3 is 15 amino acids long. Trimming shortened V by 2 bases and J by 7 bases, and 18 bases separated the two germline ends. CDR1 and CDR2 from the germline V gene are SGHNT and YYREEE (reference sequence). Regarding this clone: What it binds is unknown.

The method was immunoSEQ multiplex PCR; TCRdb's version includes in-frame clones alone and lacks a portion of them. Here the sample spans hundreds of thousands of clones, approximately 96% being singletons. Input material: naive CD8+ T cells sorted from blood. The chain uses TRBV5-4 and TRBJ1-2; D is uncertain. The sequence derives from a woman between 25 and 40 years old in good health. DNA of the CDR3: TGTGCCAGCAGCTTCCGAGACTCCCGAGGTGGTGGCTACACCTTC. This encodes CASSFRDSRGGGYTF.